These 3 T cell receptor beta chains originate from one sample sequenced in a study of T-cell memory formation after mild COVID-19. TCRdb processed the 5' RACE reads anew with MiXCR; each CDR3 protein has one entry. The sample contains 350,000 to 450,000 distinct CDR3 sequences, more than 20% of which appear only once. Sequencing used PBMCs or a T cell subset sorted from them (not recorded which). The receptors come from an adult woman who had mild COVID-19 (a few samples of this study predate the infection). Cell type and time point are not known.

The rearrangement uses TRBV6-5 and TRBJ2-3; 10 positions agree with TRBD1. The J segment lost 7 bases and the V segment lost 4 bases, leaving 8 bases of the junction unmatched. Germline V gives CDR1 MNHEY, CDR2 SVGAGI. There are 15 residues in the CDR3. The CDR3 loop is CASSSGTGASNTQYF. CDR3 in DNA: TGTGCCAGCAGTTCCGGGACAGGGGCTTCAAATACGCAGTATTTT.

This clonotype was seen a few times. The chain carries TRBV27 and TRBJ2-7; 9 bases are a match to TRBD1. The CDR3 is 15 residues long. Germline lookup yields CDR1 MNHEY and CDR2 SMNVEV (reference sequence). Unmatched junction bases numbered 5, after V lost 2 bases and J lost 3 bases. The CDR3 coding sequence is TGTGCCAGCAGTTTACGGACAGGGGTTCTCTACGAGCAGTACTTC. Translating it yields CASSLRTGVLYEQYF.

This clonotype was seen more than once but under ten times. This chain connects TRBV27 to TRBJ1-4; D may be TRBD1 (6 bases). This CDR3 region has 13 residues. Germline V gene data show CDR1 as MNHEY and CDR2 as SMNVEV (reference sequence). Deletions cut 7 bases from V and 10 bases from J, with 16 bases between. In DNA form, the CDR3 reads TGTGCCAGCACCCCTTCGGGGGGCGGAAAACTGTTTTTT. It yields the protein CASTPSGGGKLFF. The entire variable domain, with the rest obtained from reference TRBV27 and TRBJ1-4, is as follows: EAQVTQNPRYLITVTGKKLTVTCSQNMNHEYMSWYRQDPGLGLRQIYYSMNVEVTDKGDVPEGYKVSRKEKRNFPLILESPSPNQTSLYFCASTPSGGGKLFFGSGTQLSVL.